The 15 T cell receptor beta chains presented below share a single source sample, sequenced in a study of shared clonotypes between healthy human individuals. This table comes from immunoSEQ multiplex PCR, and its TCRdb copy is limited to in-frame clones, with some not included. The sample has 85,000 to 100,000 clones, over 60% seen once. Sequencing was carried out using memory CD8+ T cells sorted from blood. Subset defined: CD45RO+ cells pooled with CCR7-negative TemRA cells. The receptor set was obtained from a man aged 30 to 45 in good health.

CDR3 in amino acids: CASSPDRVSLYSNQPQHF. The CDR3 bases are TGTGCCAGCAGCCCCGACAGGGTATCCCTATATAGCAATCAGCCCCAGCATTTT. This sequence joins TRBV28 and TRBJ1-5, with 7 bases fitting TRBD1. This CDR3 comprises 18 residues. Per the germline V gene, CDR1 is MDHEN and CDR2 is SYDVKM. The junction had 14 bases not matched to a gene; V was cut back by 6 bases and J by 0 bases.

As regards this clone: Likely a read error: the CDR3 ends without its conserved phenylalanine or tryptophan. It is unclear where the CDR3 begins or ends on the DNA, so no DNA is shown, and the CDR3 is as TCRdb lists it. CDR3 sequence reads: CASTDGGSGTRTSL. The rearrangement uses TRBV28 and TRBJ2-7; the DNA was not compared with TRBD2, the D call given in the table. The CDR3 extends over 14 residues, inclusive of both ends. Germline CDR1 reads MDHEN; CDR2 reads SYDVKM.

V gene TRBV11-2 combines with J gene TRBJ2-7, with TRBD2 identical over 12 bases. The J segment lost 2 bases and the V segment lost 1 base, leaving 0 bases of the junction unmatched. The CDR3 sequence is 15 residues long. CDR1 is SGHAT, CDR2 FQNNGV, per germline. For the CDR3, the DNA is TGTGCCAGCAGCTTAGCTAGCGGGAGGGCCTACGAGCAGTACTTC. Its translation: CASSLASGRAYEQYF.

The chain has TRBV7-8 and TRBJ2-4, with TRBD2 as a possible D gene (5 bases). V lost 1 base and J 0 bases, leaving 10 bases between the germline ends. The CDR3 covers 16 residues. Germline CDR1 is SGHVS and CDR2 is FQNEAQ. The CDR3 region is CASSLVRAVAKNIQYF. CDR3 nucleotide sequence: TGTGCCAGCAGCTTAGTGAGGGCAGTAGCCAAAAACATTCAGTACTTC.

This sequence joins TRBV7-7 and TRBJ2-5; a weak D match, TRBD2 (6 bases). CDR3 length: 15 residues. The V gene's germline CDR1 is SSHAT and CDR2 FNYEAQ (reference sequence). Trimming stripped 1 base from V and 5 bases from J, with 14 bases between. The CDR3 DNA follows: TGTGCCAGCAGCTTAGTAGGGGCCGGAGGGGAGACCCAGTACTTC. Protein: CASSLVGAGGETQYF.

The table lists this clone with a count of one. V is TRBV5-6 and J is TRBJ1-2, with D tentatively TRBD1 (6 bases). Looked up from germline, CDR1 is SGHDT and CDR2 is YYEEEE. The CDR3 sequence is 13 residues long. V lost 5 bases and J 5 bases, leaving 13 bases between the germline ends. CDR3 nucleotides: TGTGCCAGCAGTCCCGGGACAAATTATGGCTACACCTTC. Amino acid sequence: CASSPGTNYGYTF. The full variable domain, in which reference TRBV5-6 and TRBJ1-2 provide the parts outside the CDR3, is DAGVTQSPTHLIKTRGQQVTLRCSPKSGHDTVSWYQQALGQGPQFIFQYYEEEERQRGNFPDRFSGHQFPNYSSELNVNALLLGDSALYLCASSPGTNYGYTFGSGTRLTVV.

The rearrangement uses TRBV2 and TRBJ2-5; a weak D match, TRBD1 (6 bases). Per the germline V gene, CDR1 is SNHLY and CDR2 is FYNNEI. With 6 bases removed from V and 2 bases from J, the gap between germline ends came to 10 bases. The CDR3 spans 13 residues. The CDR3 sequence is CASSAGQQETQYF. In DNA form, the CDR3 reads TGTGCCAGCAGCGCAGGACAGCAAGAGACCCAGTACTTC.

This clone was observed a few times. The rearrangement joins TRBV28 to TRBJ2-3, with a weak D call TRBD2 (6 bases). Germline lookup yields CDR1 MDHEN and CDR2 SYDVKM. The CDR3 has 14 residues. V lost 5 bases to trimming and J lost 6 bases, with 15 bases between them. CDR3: CASSREAGLDTQYF. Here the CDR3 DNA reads TGTGCCAGCAGTCGAGAGGCGGGACTGGATACGCAGTATTTT.

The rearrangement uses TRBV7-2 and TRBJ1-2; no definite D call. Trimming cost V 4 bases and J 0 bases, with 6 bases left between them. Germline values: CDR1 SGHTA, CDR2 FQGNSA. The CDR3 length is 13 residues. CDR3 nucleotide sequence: TGTGCCAGCAGCTCGGACCCTAACTATGGCTACACCTTC. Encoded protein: CASSSDPNYGYTF.

The DNA of the CDR3 is TGTGCCAGCAGCTCGTTTTACGAGCAGTACTTC. Translation gives CASSSFYEQYF. The chain recombines TRBV11-2 with TRBJ2-7; D gene unclear. The CDR3 is made up of 11 amino acids. V dropped 4 bases and J dropped 4 bases, with 5 bases sitting between them. Germline values: CDR1 SGHAT, CDR2 FQNNGV. Together with reference TRBV11-2 and TRBJ2-7, the CDR3 gives the full variable domain: EAGVAQSPRYKIIEKRQSVAFWCNPISGHATLYWYQQILGQGPKLLIQFQNNGVVDDSQLPKDRFSAERLKGVDSTLKIQPAKLEDSAVYLCASSSFYEQYFGPGTRLTVT.

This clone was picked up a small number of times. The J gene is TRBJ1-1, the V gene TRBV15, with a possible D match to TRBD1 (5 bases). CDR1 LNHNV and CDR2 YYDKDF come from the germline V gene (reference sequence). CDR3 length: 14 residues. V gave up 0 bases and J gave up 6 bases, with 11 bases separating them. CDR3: CATSRDQGVSEAFF. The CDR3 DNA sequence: TGTGCCACCAGCAGAGACCAGGGAGTTTCTGAAGCTTTCTTT.

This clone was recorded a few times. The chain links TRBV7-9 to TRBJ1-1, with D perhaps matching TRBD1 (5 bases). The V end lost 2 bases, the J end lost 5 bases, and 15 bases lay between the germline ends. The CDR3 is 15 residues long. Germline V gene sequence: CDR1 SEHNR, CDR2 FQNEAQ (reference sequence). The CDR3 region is CASSLYIAGVTEAFF. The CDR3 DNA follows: TGTGCCAGCAGCTTATATATTGCGGGGGTTACTGAAGCTTTCTTT.

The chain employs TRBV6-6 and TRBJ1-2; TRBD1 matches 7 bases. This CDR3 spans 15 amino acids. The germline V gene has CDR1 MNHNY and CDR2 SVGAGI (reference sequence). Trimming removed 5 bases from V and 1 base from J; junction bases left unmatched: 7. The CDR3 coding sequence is TGTGCCAGCAGTGGGGACAGATCCAGTAACTATGGCTACACCTTC. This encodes CASSGDRSSNYGYTF.

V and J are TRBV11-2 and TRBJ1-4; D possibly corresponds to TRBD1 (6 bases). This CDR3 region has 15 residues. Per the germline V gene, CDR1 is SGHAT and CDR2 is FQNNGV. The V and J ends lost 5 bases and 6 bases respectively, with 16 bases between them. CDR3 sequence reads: CASSIVRGPDEKLFF. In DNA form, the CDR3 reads TGTGCCAGCAGCATTGTACGGGGGCCTGATGAAAAACTGTTTTTT. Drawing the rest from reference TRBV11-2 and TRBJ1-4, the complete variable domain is EAGVAQSPRYKIIEKRQSVAFWCNPISGHATLYWYQQILGQGPKLLIQFQNNGVVDDSQLPKDRFSAERLKGVDSTLKIQPAKLEDSAVYLCASSIVRGPDEKLFFGSGTQLSVL.

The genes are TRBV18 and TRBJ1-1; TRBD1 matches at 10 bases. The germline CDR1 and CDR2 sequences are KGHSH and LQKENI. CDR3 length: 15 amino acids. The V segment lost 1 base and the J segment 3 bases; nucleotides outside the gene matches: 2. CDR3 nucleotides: TGTGCCAGCTCACCACTTGACAGGGGGCACACTGAAGCTTTCTTT. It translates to CASSPLDRGHTEAFF.